This is a list of T cell receptor beta chains from one sample in a study of early T cells in non-severe SARS-CoV-2 infection. TCRdb re-derived calls from the 5' RACE reads in MiXCR, one entry per CDR3 protein. Seen here are 50,000 to 60,000 distinct CDR3 sequences, around an eighth observed once, and the top ten hold 1.3% to 1.5%. Source material: whole blood. The receptors here all came from an adult who was a healthcare worker with PCR-confirmed SARS-CoV-2 infection or an uninfected control (not recorded which). Both conserved end residues are part of each CDR3. The D gene is left open where the match is weak. Clone size, where shown, is once, few, many, or a class for clones that have expanded.

v_gene	d_gene	abundance	j_gene	CDR3aa	CDR3nt
TRBV20-1	.	.	TRBJ1-6	CSARGRGPLHF	TGCAGTGCTAGGGGCCGGGGACCCCTCCACTTT
TRBV7-6	TRBD2	.	TRBJ2-5	CASSLRLAGDQETQYF	TGTGCCAGCAGCTTAAGACTAGCGGGGGACCAAGAGACCCAGTACTTC
TRBV5-1	TRBD1	many	TRBJ2-7	CASSPGQAAYEQYF	TGCGCCAGCAGCCCAGGACAGGCAGCCTACGAGCAGTACTTC
TRBV5-4	TRBD2	many	TRBJ2-3	CASSPSGGPTDTQYF	TGTGCCAGCAGCCCCTCGGGGGGGCCCACAGATACGCAGTATTTT
TRBV20-1	TRBD2	few	TRBJ2-3	CSARDLSGTSGGGTDTQYF	TGCAGTGCTAGAGATCTCTCCGGGACTAGCGGGGGCGGCACAGATACGCAGTATTTT
TRBV29-1	.	many	TRBJ2-1	CSVDGGSSSYNEQFF	TGCAGCGTTGATGGGGGGTCCAGCTCCTACAATGAGCAGTTCTTC
TRBV7-8	TRBD2	many	TRBJ2-7	CASSSGRGPYEQYF	TGTGCCAGCAGCTCAGGGAGGGGCCCCTACGAGCAGTACTTC
TRBV20-1	TRBD1	many	TRBJ2-7	CSATLRTGWGYEQYF	TGCAGTGCTACCTTAAGGACAGGTTGGGGGTACGAGCAGTACTTC
TRBV2	.	few	TRBJ2-7	CASSSGPSYEQYF	TGTGCCAGCAGTTCGGGGCCATCCTACGAGCAGTACTTC
TRBV19	TRBD1	few	TRBJ2-3	CASSRGLSTDTQYF	TGTGCCAGTAGCAGGGGGCTTAGCACAGATACGCAGTATTTT
TRBV3-1	.	many	TRBJ2-3	CASSLGGTRDTQYF	TGTGCCAGCAGCCTAGGGGGTACAAGAGATACGCAGTATTTT
TRBV3-1	.	many	TRBJ2-1	CASSPPGRGQNEQFF	TGTGCCAGCAGCCCACCCGGAAGGGGCCAGAATGAGCAGTTCTTC
TRBV10-1	.	.	TRBJ1-5	CASSVSADQPQHF	TGCGCCAGCAGTGTATCCGCGGATCAGCCCCAGCATTTT
TRBV18	.	many	TRBJ2-7	CASSPVLSSYEQYF	TGTGCCAGCTCACCGGTCCTTAGCTCCTACGAGCAGTACTTC
TRBV30	.	many	TRBJ1-1	CAWSVPGTKAFF	TGTGCCTGGAGTGTACCGGGGACTAAAGCTTTCTTT
TRBV7-9	.	few	TRBJ2-7	CASSSRPTVTYEQYF	TGTGCCAGCAGCTCGCGACCGACGGTTACCTACGAGCAGTACTTC
TRBV5-1	TRBD1	many	TRBJ2-7	CASAGQGMDEQYF	TGCGCCAGCGCCGGACAGGGGATGGACGAGCAGTACTTC
TRBV3-1	.	.	TRBJ2-7	CASSQVGAYEQYF	TGTGCCAGCAGCCAAGTGGGAGCCTACGAGCAGTACTTC
TRBV7-2	TRBD2	few	TRBJ2-3	CASSLGLLAGAWDTQYF	TGTGCCAGCAGCTTAGGACTACTAGCGGGGGCGTGGGATACGCAGTATTTT
TRBV5-5	.	.	TRBJ2-4	CASSQGGKNIQYF	TGTGCCAGCAGCCAGGGGGGAAAAAACATTCAGTACTTC
TRBV11-2	TRBD1	.	TRBJ2-7	CASSSSGTGLYEQYF	TGTGCCAGCAGCTCTTCCGGGACAGGGCTCTACGAGCAGTACTTC
TRBV29-1	.	.	TRBJ2-7	CSVEVRNEQYF	TGCAGCGTTGAAGTGAGGAACGAGCAGTACTTC
TRBV6-2/TRBV6-3	.	.	TRBJ2-5	CASSYLGMWETQYF	TGTGCCAGCAGTTACTTGGGGATGTGGGAGACCCAGTACTTC
TRBV6-5	TRBD1	many	TRBJ2-7	CASSRRQGQREQYF	TGTGCCAGCAGCCGGAGACAGGGACAGCGCGAGCAGTACTTC
TRBV5-1	TRBD2	.	TRBJ2-1	CAISLGLAGGEQFF	TGCGCCATCAGCTTGGGACTAGCGGGGGGCGAGCAGTTCTTC
TRBV30	.	few	TRBJ2-7	CAWSLSGTTYEQYF	TGTGCCTGGAGCTTGTCAGGGACAACCTACGAGCAGTACTTC
TRBV12-3/TRBV12-4	.	few	TRBJ2-4	CASSFFGINIQYF	TGTGCCAGCAGCTTCTTCGGGATAAACATTCAGTACTTC
TRBV2	.	many	TRBJ1-1	CATALYGRTEAFF	TGTGCCACCGCTCTTTATGGGCGCACTGAAGCTTTCTTT
TRBV6-5	TRBD1	.	TRBJ1-1	CASSSGQGGEAFF	TGTGCCAGCAGCTCGGGACAGGGTGGCGAAGCTTTCTTT
TRBV12-5	.	.	TRBJ1-3	CASGFAPSGAGNTIYF	TGTGCTAGTGGTTTTGCCCCTTCGGGGGCTGGAAACACCATATATTTT
TRBV19	.	.	TRBJ1-4	CASTPWTATNEKLFF	TGTGCCAGTACCCCCTGGACAGCAACTAATGAAAAACTGTTTTTT
TRBV12-3/TRBV12-4	.	.	TRBJ1-2	CASTERTGDGYTF	TGTGCCAGCACAGAAAGGACGGGGGACGGCTACACCTTC
TRBV7-2	.	.	TRBJ2-2	CASSSPNTGELFF	TGTGCCAGCAGTAGCCCGAACACCGGGGAGCTGTTTTTT
TRBV11-1	TRBD1	few	TRBJ1-1	CASSLARDSGGVVYTEAFF	TGTGCCAGCAGCTTAGCACGGGACAGTGGAGGGGTTGTGTACACTGAAGCTTTCTTT
TRBV7-6	TRBD2	.	TRBJ2-3	CASSQIPGTSGSTDTQYF	TGTGCCAGCAGCCAGATCCCCGGGACTAGCGGAAGCACAGATACGCAGTATTTT
TRBV6-2/TRBV6-3	.	.	TRBJ1-5	CASRPDRQSGPQHF	TGTGCCAGCAGACCCGACAGGCAATCAGGGCCCCAGCATTTT
TRBV7-9	.	.	TRBJ1-2	CASSLATMSAVYGYTF	TGTGCCAGCAGCTTAGCAACAATGTCGGCAGTCTATGGCTACACCTTC
TRBV5-4	TRBD1	few	TRBJ2-5	CASSLTGGEETQYF	TGTGCCAGCAGCTTGACAGGGGGCGAGGAGACCCAGTACTTC
TRBV27	TRBD2	.	TRBJ2-2	CASKGLAGGPRDAGELFF	TGTGCCAGCAAAGGACTAGCGGGGGGGCCCCGGGATGCCGGGGAGCTGTTTTTT
TRBV6-5	TRBD1	.	TRBJ2-3	CASRTHRGPSTDTQYF	TGTGCCAGCAGGACGCACAGGGGGCCTAGCACAGATACGCAGTATTTT
TRBV29-1	.	many	TRBJ2-7	CSALTGYEQYF	TGCAGCGCACTAACAGGGTACGAGCAGTACTTC
TRBV7-8	.	few	TRBJ2-7	CASSLGTYYEQYF	TGTGCCAGCAGCTTAGGCACCTACTACGAGCAGTACTTC
TRBV3-1	TRBD2	many	TRBJ2-1	CASRLGLAGSYNEQFF	TGTGCCAGCCGCCTGGGACTAGCGGGTTCCTACAATGAGCAGTTCTTC
TRBV12-3/TRBV12-4	.	many	TRBJ2-7	CASNPGPASNEQYF	TGTGCCAGCAACCCGGGCCCAGCAAGCAACGAGCAGTACTTC